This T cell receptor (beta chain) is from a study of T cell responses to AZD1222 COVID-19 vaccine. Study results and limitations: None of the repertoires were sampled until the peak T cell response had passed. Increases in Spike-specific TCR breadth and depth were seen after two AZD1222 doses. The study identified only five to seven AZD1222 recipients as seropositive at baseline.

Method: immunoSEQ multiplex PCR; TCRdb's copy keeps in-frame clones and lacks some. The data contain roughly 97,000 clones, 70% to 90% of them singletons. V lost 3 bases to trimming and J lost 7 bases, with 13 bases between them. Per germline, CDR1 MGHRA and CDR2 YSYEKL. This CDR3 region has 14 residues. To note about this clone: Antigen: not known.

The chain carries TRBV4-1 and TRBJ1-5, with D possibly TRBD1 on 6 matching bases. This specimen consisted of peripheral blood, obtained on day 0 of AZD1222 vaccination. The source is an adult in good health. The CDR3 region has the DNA TGCGCCAGCAGCCACCAGGGGTCAGGACAGCCCCAGCATTTT. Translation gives CASSHQGSGQPQHF.